This is a list of T cell receptor beta chains from one sample in a study of siplizumab effects on memory and regulatory T cells. Here immunoSEQ multiplex PCR was the method, and the copy in TCRdb shows in-frame clones only, minus some. The sample holds approximately 100,000 clones; around 93% are singletons and the top ten take roughly 0.15%. The sample taken for sequencing was non-Treg CD4+ T cells sorted from blood. Receptors originate from a human donor in good health. CDR3s include the opening cysteine and the closing phenylalanine or tryptophan. A D gene is named only where the DNA matches it firmly. Expanded clones get a size class; other rows say once, few or many, or leave the size out.

j_gene | d_gene | abundance | len | v_gene | CDR3aa | CDR3nt
TRBJ1-1 | TRBD1 | . | 14 | TRBV7-2 | CASSLRQGGTEAFF | TGTGCCAGCAGCCTACGACAGGGCGGCACTGAAGCTTTCTTT
TRBJ1-1 | TRBD1 | . | 14 | TRBV6-5 | CASRTGTENTEAFF | TGTGCCAGCAGGACCGGGACAGAGAACACTGAAGCTTTCTTT
TRBJ2-3 | TRBD2 | . | 17 | TRBV7-3 | CASSSSRLAGGSDTQYF | TGTGCCAGCAGCTCCTCCCGACTAGCGGGGGGTTCAGATACGCAGTATTTT
TRBJ2-3 | . | . | 17 | TRBV5-7 | CASSVPRGSRGTDTQYF | TGTGCCAGCAGCGTCCCTCGAGGGAGCCGGGGCACAGATACGCAGTATTTT
TRBJ1-4 | . | . | 14 | TRBV9 | CASGGSFGDEKLFF | TGTGCCAGCGGGGGGTCCTTCGGGGATGAAAAACTGTTTTTT
TRBJ2-4 | . | . | 16 | TRBV7-2 | CASSPPTGGGKNIQYF | TGTGCCAGCAGCCCCCCGACAGGCGGCGGCAAAAACATTCAGTACTTC
TRBJ2-7 | TRBD2 | once | 14 | TRBV6-5 | CASSFGLAVNEQYF | TGTGCCAGCAGTTTCGGACTAGCGGTAAACGAGCAGTACTTC
TRBJ2-5 | TRBD2 | once | 15 | TRBV6-6 | CASSSAASGGETQYF | TGTGCCAGCAGTTCGGCCGCTAGCGGGGGTGAGACCCAGTACTTC
TRBJ2-2 | TRBD1 | . | 17 | TRBV5-1 | CASQMRYGTDLTGELFF | TGCGCCAGCCAAATGCGGTACGGGACAGATCTAACCGGGGAGCTGTTTTTT
TRBJ1-6 | . | . | 14 | TRBV6-1 | CAGRDGSYNSPLHF | TGTGCCGGGCGGGACGGGTCGTATAATTCACCCCTCCACTTT
TRBJ2-7 | . | . | 12 | TRBV2 | CASSEALGEQYF | TGTGCCAGCAGTGAAGCGCTCGGCGAGCAGTACTTC
TRBJ1-4 | . | . | 14 | TRBV6-1 | CASIGGATNEKLFF | TGTGCCAGCATAGGAGGGGCAACTAATGAAAAACTGTTTTTT
TRBJ2-7 | TRBD2 | . | 15 | TRBV6-6 | CASSFVTSGVHEQYF | TGTGCCAGCAGTTTCGTGACTAGCGGGGTCCACGAGCAGTACTTC
TRBJ1-2 | . | . | 14 | TRBV11-2 | CASSPTSTSYGYTF | TGTGCCAGCAGCCCAACCTCAACAAGCTATGGCTACACCTTC
TRBJ2-7 | . | . | 12 | TRBV30 | CAWSVLAYEQYF | TGTGCCTGGAGTGTACTTGCTTACGAGCAGTACTTC
TRBJ1-3 | . | . | 17 | TRBV27 | CASSLPLGGGWGNTIYF | TGTGCCAGCAGTTTACCTTTGGGCGGGGGTTGGGGAAACACCATATATTTT
TRBJ1-2 | TRBD1 | . | 16 | TRBV27 | CASSFLWTGVNYGYTF | TGTGCCAGCAGTTTTCTCTGGACAGGGGTGAACTATGGCTACACCTTC
TRBJ1-2 | TRBD1 | . | 13 | TRBV6-5 | CASRSTGSYGYTF | TGTGCCAGCAGATCGACAGGGTCGTATGGCTACACCTTC
TRBJ1-2 | . | . | 13 | TRBV5-6 | CASSLGQTSGYTF | TGTGCCAGCAGCTTGGGGCAGACATCTGGCTACACCTTC
TRBJ1-1 | . | . | 12 | TRBV7-9 | CADGEGNTEAFF | TGTGCCGACGGCGAGGGGAACACTGAAGCTTTCTTT
TRBJ1-5 | . | . | 14 | TRBV28 | CASRTELANQPQHF | TGTGCCAGCAGGACAGAGTTGGCCAATCAGCCCCAGCATTTT
TRBJ1-3 | . | . | 16 | TRBV5-6 | CASSSEMTISGNTIYF | TGTGCCAGCAGCTCCGAAATGACGATCTCTGGAAACACCATATATTTT
TRBJ2-7 | TRBD1 | . | 15 | TRBV18 | CASSTWTGGSYEQYF | TGTGCCAGCTCAACCTGGACAGGGGGCTCCTACGAGCAGTACTTC
TRBJ1-1 | . | . | 14 | TRBV6-5 | CASSYSATLTEAFF | TGTGCCAGCAGTTACTCGGCGACCCTTACTGAAGCTTTCTTT
TRBJ2-7 | TRBD2 | . | 14 | TRBV28 | CASRRTSGGYEQYF | TGTGCCAGCAGAAGAACTAGCGGGGGGTACGAGCAGTACTTC
TRBJ1-1 | . | . | 14 | TRBV5-6 | CASRHSYADTEAFF | TGTGCCAGCAGGCATAGCTATGCAGACACTGAAGCTTTCTTT
TRBJ2-2 | TRBD2 | once | 17 | TRBV4-1 | CASSQGLVAGGTGELFF | TGCGCCAGCAGCCAAGGGCTGGTAGCGGGGGGAACCGGGGAGCTGTTTTTT
TRBJ2-2 | . | . | 15 | TRBV9 | CASSVSWSGTGELFF | TGTGCCAGCAGCGTAAGTTGGTCTGGCACCGGGGAGCTGTTTTTT
TRBJ1-2 | . | few | 10 | TRBV20-1 | CSAERSGYTF | TGCAGTGCAGAACGCAGTGGCTACACCTTC
TRBJ2-7 | . | once | 11 | TRBV20-1 | CSAKLRDEQYF | TGCAGTGCAAAACTACGGGACGAGCAGTACTTC
TRBJ2-5 | . | . | 15 | TRBV7-9 | CASSLVSGAGETQYF | TGTGCCAGCAGCTTAGTCTCGGGGGCCGGGGAGACCCAGTACTTC
TRBJ2-3 | TRBD2 | . | 14 | TRBV4-3 | CASSPRWGGDTQYF | TGCGCCAGCAGCCCTAGGTGGGGAGGGGATACGCAGTATTTT
TRBJ1-2 | . | . | 11 | TRBV6-5 | CASSFGASYTF | TGTGCCAGCAGTTTTGGGGCGAGCTACACCTTC
TRBJ2-7 | . | . | 15 | TRBV27 | CASSLGVTPSYEQYF | TGTGCCAGCAGTTTAGGGGTAACCCCCTCCTACGAGCAGTACTTC
TRBJ2-2 | TRBD1 | . | 15 | TRBV27 | CASSLDRVGTGELFF | TGTGCCAGCAGTTTGGACAGGGTGGGCACCGGGGAGCTGTTTTTT
TRBJ1-1 | TRBD1 | . | 14 | TRBV6-5 | CASSYSDFRQGAFF | TGTGCCAGCAGTTACTCGGATTTTCGACAGGGAGCTTTCTTT
TRBJ1-2 | TRBD1 | . | 15 | TRBV6-1 | CASSTGTGWNYGYTF | TGTGCCAGCAGTACAGGGACAGGTTGGAACTATGGCTACACCTTC
TRBJ2-7 | . | once | 13 | TRBV6-5 | CASSYPGRDEQYF | TGTGCCAGCAGTTATCCGGGGCGCGACGAGCAGTACTTC
TRBJ1-2 | TRBD1 | . | 15 | TRBV5-4 | CASSFRGPTNYGYTF | TGTGCCAGCAGCTTCAGGGGGCCGACTAACTATGGCTACACCTTC
TRBJ1-6 | . | once | 16 | TRBV21-1 | CASRQTGGSYNSPLHF | TGTGCCAGCCGCCAAACAGGGGGCTCCTATAATTCACCCCTCCACTTT
TRBJ1-1 | . | . | 11 | TRBV20-1 | CSAKGMGEAFF | TGCAGTGCTAAAGGGATGGGAGAAGCTTTCTTT
TRBJ2-3 | . | . | 16 | TRBV30 | CAWSGPQAVGGDTQYF | TGTGCCTGGAGTGGCCCCCAGGCGGTTGGAGGGGATACGCAGTATTTT
TRBJ1-4 | TRBD1 | once | 13 | TRBV9 | CASSATGNEKLFF | TGTGCCAGCAGCGCGACAGGGAACGAAAAACTGTTTTTT
TRBJ1-1 | . | . | 16 | TRBV6-5 | CASSLGLSRGFTEAFF | TGTGCCAGCAGTTTAGGGTTATCGCGGGGTTTCACTGAAGCTTTCTTT
TRBJ2-1 | TRBD1 | . | 14 | TRBV6-5 | CASSYRGRLNEQFF | TGTGCCAGCAGTTACAGGGGGCGCCTCAATGAGCAGTTCTTC
TRBJ1-2 | . | . | 14 | TRBV11-2 | CASSSWRVGYGYTF | TGTGCCAGCAGCTCCTGGAGGGTGGGATATGGCTACACCTTC
TRBJ2-3 | . | . | 14 | TRBV4-2 | CASSQDSGPDTQYF | TGTGCCAGCAGCCAAGATTCCGGCCCAGATACGCAGTATTTT
TRBJ2-3 | TRBD2 | . | 18 | TRBV4-2 | CASSQHQQAGGNTDTQYF | TGTGCCAGCAGCCAACACCAACAAGCGGGGGGAAACACAGATACGCAGTATTTT
TRBJ2-5 | . | . | 15 | TRBV5-1 | CASSLAWGDQETQYF | TGCGCCAGCAGCTTGGCCTGGGGGGACCAAGAGACCCAGTACTTC